One and the same sample provided the 28 T cell receptor beta chains below, sequenced in a study of human T cells and chemical hapten exposure. Using its own MiXCR run on the RACE reads, TCRdb lists one record per CDR3 protein. The sample consists of 350,000 to 450,000 distinct CDR3 sequences, 5.1% of them appearing once. Documented time point: pre-sensitization, week 0. Treatment: therapeutic diphenylcyclopropenone sensitization with weekly scalp DPC. Here the sequenced sample was whole blood, taken in connection with sensitization to the hapten diphenylcyclopropenone (DPC). These receptors were obtained from a woman in her fifties or sixties with alopecia areata. Some clones in this sample may be carry-over from other donors' samples.

This clonotype was picked up many times. The V call is TRBV28, the J call TRBJ1-4, with TRBD1 identical over 8 bases. The germline CDR1 and CDR2 sequences are MDHEN and SYDVKM. Germline trimming cut 11 bases from V and 6 bases from J; bases unmatched to any gene: 11. The CDR3 totals 14 residues. In DNA, the CDR3 is TGTGCCTCCTGTTATAGGACAGGGTATGAAAAACTGTTTTTT. This sequence encodes CASCYRTGYEKLFF.

This clonotype was found many times. The gene calls are TRBV7-2 and TRBJ1-5, with TRBD1 as a possible D gene (5 bases). V was trimmed by 3 bases and J by 1 base, leaving 10 bases between them. Germline CDR1 reads SGHTA; CDR2 reads FQGNSA. The CDR3 is 15 amino acids. DNA of the CDR3: TGTGCCAGCAGCTTTGATCCAGGGAGCAATCAGCCCCAGCATTTT. This encodes CASSFDPGSNQPQHF.

This clonotype was detected many times. The chain joins TRBV18 to TRBJ1-1; perhaps TRBD1 as D (5 bases). Between the trimmed V and J ends, which lost 3 bases and 1 base, there was a span of 9 bases. This CDR3 has 14 amino acids. Per germline, CDR1 KGHSH and CDR2 LQKENI. The CDR3 coding sequence is TGTGCCAGCTCACCTTTGGACACGAACACTGAAGCTTTCTTT. Translation: CASSPLDTNTEAFF.

Many counts were recorded for this clonotype. The chain employs TRBV11-3 and TRBJ2-3; the D gene is possibly TRBD2 (6 bases). The germline V gene has CDR1 SGHNT and CDR2 YENEEA. The V end lost 5 bases, the J end lost 0 bases, and 15 bases lay between the germline ends. The CDR3 extends over 16 amino acids. CDR3: CASSRGTHSSTDTQYF. CDR3 bases: TGTGCCAGCAGCCGCGGGACTCATTCTAGCACAGATACGCAGTATTTT.

Points on this clonotype: One junction end disagrees with the germline gene, perhaps due to a read error. The chain combines TRBV7-9 with TRBJ2-5; D is possibly TRBD2 (5 bases). The germline V gene has CDR1 SEHNR and CDR2 FQNEAQ (reference sequence). There are 15 residues in the CDR3. DNA of the CDR3: TGTGCCGGCAGCTCCAAGGACTGGAAAGAAGAGACCCAGTACTTC. This encodes CAGSSKDWKEETQYF.

This clonotype showed up many times. The J gene is TRBJ1-1, the V gene TRBV6-5; the D gene is possibly TRBD1 (5 bases). The germline CDR1 and CDR2 sequences are MNHEY and SVGAGI. CDR3 size: 13 residues. Trimming left V 2 bases short and J 6 bases short, with 10 bases between. Here the CDR3 DNA reads TGTGCCAGCAGTTACGGGGGGGGTCCTGAAGCTTTCTTT. Encoded protein: CASSYGGGPEAFF.

This chain links TRBV7-2 with TRBJ2-1, with 8 bases matching TRBD1. CDR3 length: 13 amino acids. J was trimmed by 9 bases and V by 3 bases; bases with no gene match: 4. Germline-derived CDR1 and CDR2 are SGHTA and FQGNSA. The CDR3 bases are TGTGCCAGCAGCTTTCCAGGGGGCCTTGAGCAGTTCTTC. Translation gives CASSFPGGLEQFF. The variable domain in full, with the rest retrieved from reference TRBV7-2 and TRBJ2-1, is GAGVSQSPSNKVTEKGKDVELRCDPISGHTALYWYRQSLGQGLEFLIYFQGNSAPDKSGLPSDRFSAERTGGSVSTLTIQRTQQEDSAVYLCASSFPGGLEQFFGPGTRLTVL.

In its sample, this clonotype was seen a few times. The J gene is TRBJ2-7, the V gene TRBV28; perhaps TRBD1 as D (6 bases). The CDR3 extends over 14 amino acids. V lost 5 bases and J lost 6, with 17 bases in between. The germline CDR1 and CDR2 sequences are MDHEN and SYDVKM. CDR3 loop: CASSRGGSLGEQYF. CDR3 in DNA: TGTGCCAGCAGTCGAGGGGGAAGCCTAGGCGAGCAGTACTTC.

In its sample, this clonotype was seen many times. The V and J genes are TRBV20-1 and TRBJ2-7; D possibly uses TRBD1 or TRBD2 (6 bases each). Trimming stripped 2 bases from V and 6 bases from J, with 17 bases between. The CDR3 covers 14 residues. CDR1 DFQATT and CDR2 SNEGSKA come from the germline V gene (reference sequence). The CDR3 sequence: CSARKRKGGLEQYF. The CDR3 DNA reads TGCAGTGCTAGAAAGAGGAAGGGGGGACTCGAGCAGTACTTC.

This clonotype was seen repeatedly, ten times or more. The chain employs TRBV28 and TRBJ1-1; D may be TRBD1 (5 bases). Between the trimmed V and J ends, which lost 5 bases and 7 bases, there was a span of 11 bases. Per germline, CDR1 MDHEN and CDR2 SYDVKM. The CDR3 totals 12 residues. CDR3 in amino acids: CASSPAGLEAFF. The CDR3, as DNA: TGTGCCAGCAGTCCGGCGGGGCTTGAAGCTTTCTTT.

This clonotype was seen at least ten times. CDR3 loop: CASSYVGGGTDTQYF. The CDR3 nucleotides are TGTGCCAGCAGCTACGTTGGGGGGGGCACAGATACGCAGTATTTT. V usage is TRBV7-3 and J usage is TRBJ2-3; 7 nucleotides match TRBD2. CDR3 size: 15 residues. Germline assignment: CDR1 SGHTA and CDR2 FQGTGA. V lost 4 bases and J lost 1; bases outside the gene matches: 5. The variable domain in full, with the rest retrieved from reference TRBV7-3 and TRBJ2-3, is GAGVSQTPSNKVTEKGKYVELRCDPISGHTALYWYRQSLGQGPEFLIYFQGTGAADDSGLPNDRFFAVRPEGSVSTLKIQRTERGDSAVYLCASSYVGGGTDTQYFGPGTRLTVL.

This clonotype appeared many times. This chain connects TRBV20-1 to TRBJ2-7; 9 nucleotides line up with TRBD1. With 3 bases clipped from V and 2 bases from J, the junction kept 8 bases outside the gene matches. Germline values: CDR1 DFQATT, CDR2 SNEGSKA (reference sequence). CDR3 length: 15 amino acids. This CDR3 reads CSARGRGQGAYEQYF. DNA for the CDR3: TGCAGTGCTAGGGGGAGGGGACAGGGAGCCTACGAGCAGTACTTC.

This sequence joins TRBV7-8 and TRBJ2-1, with D tentatively TRBD1 (5 bases). Trimming removed 2 bases at V and 0 bases at J, with 8 bases between. The CDR3 sequence is 15 residues long. Germline CDR1 SGHVS, CDR2 FQNEAQ. CDR3 coding DNA: TGTGCCAGCAGCTTACCCCAGGGCTCCTACAATGAGCAGTTCTTC. This sequence encodes CASSLPQGSYNEQFF. Full variable domain (missing parts from reference TRBV7-8 and TRBJ2-1): GAGVSQSPRYKVAKRGQDVALRCDPISGHVSLFWYQQALGQGPEFLTYFQNEAQLDKSGLPSDRFFAERPEGSVSTLKIQRTQQEDSAVYLCASSLPQGSYNEQFFGPGTRLTVL.

This clonotype was detected many times. The chain has TRBV6-5 and TRBJ1-1, with D unresolved. Trimming removed 5 bases at V and 6 bases at J, with 16 bases between. The CDR3 consists of 14 residues. Germline CDR1 reads MNHEY; CDR2 reads SVGAGI. The chain's CDR3 is CASSHRVERAEAFF. CDR3 sequence (DNA): TGTGCCAGCAGTCACAGAGTCGAACGGGCTGAAGCTTTCTTT.

This clonotype appeared many times. The chain joins TRBV27 to TRBJ1-1, with D hard to call. The CDR3 is 14 amino acids. V was cut by 5 bases and J by 4 bases, with 14 bases left in between. Germline assignment: CDR1 MNHEY and CDR2 SMNVEV (reference sequence). The CDR3 is CASSQIRPGTEAFF. For the CDR3, the DNA is TGTGCCAGCAGTCAAATCCGGCCGGGCACTGAAGCTTTCTTT.

This clonotype was recorded many times. V gene TRBV20-1 combines with J gene TRBJ1-2; perhaps TRBD1 as D (5 bases). CDR1 DFQATT and CDR2 SNEGSKA come from the germline V gene (reference sequence). V was clipped by 3 bases and J by 2 bases, with 16 bases between them. The CDR3 spans 15 residues. The CDR3 bases are TGCAGTGCTAGTTTTAGTGGGGGAACCAACTATGGCTACACCTTC. This codes for CSASFSGGTNYGYTF.

This clonotype was observed at least ten times. The rearrangement links TRBV28 to TRBJ2-4; D might be TRBD1 (5 bases). This CDR3 has 12 residues. The V and J ends lost 7 bases and 6 bases respectively, with 10 bases between them. Per germline, CDR1 MDHEN and CDR2 SYDVKM. The CDR3 DNA sequence: TGTGCCAGCAAGGGGTTCGCAAACATTCAGTACTTC. Residues: CASKGFANIQYF.

This clonotype was counted at least ten times. The chain employs TRBV12-3 or TRBV12-4 and TRBJ1-5; D gene ambiguous. V was cut by 6 bases and J by 1 base, with 10 bases left in between. The CDR3 is 14 residues long. CDR3: CASSLQRSNQPQHF. The CDR3 DNA reads TGTGCCAGCAGCCTGCAAAGAAGCAATCAGCCCCAGCATTTT.

This clonotype was seen only a few times. The V call is TRBV7-6, the J call TRBJ1-4, with TRBD1 matching 12 bases. V lost 5 bases to trimming and J lost 8 bases; unmatched junction nucleotides: 6. From germline, CDR1 is SGHVS and CDR2 FNYEAQ. CDR3 length equals 15 residues. CDR3 nucleotide sequence: TGTGCCAGCAGCCCGGGACAGGGGGCGAAGGAAAAACTGTTTTTT. As protein: CASSPGQGAKEKLFF.

This clonotype was detected ten times or more. The chain couples TRBV6-5 to TRBJ2-7; D may match TRBD1 or TRBD2 (5 bases each). With 2 bases removed from V and 5 bases from J, the gap between germline ends came to 16 bases. The CDR3 sequence is 15 residues long. Germline V gives CDR1 MNHEY, CDR2 SVGAGI. The CDR3 nucleotides are TGTGCCAGCAGTTACCGGGGTAGGGGTTTAAACGAGCAGTACTTC. Its translation: CASSYRGRGLNEQYF.

This clonotype was detected ten times or more. The chain couples TRBV5-1 to TRBJ2-1; D is perhaps TRBD2 (5 bases). Germline V gives CDR1 SGHRS, CDR2 YFSETQ. The CDR3 length is 14 residues. V lost 3 bases to trimming and J lost 4 bases, with 11 bases between them. Here the CDR3 reads CASSWRSRYNEQFF. The CDR3 DNA follows: TGCGCCAGCAGCTGGAGGTCTCGGTACAATGAGCAGTTCTTC.

The table lists this clonotype with a few counts. The rearrangement joins TRBV6-5 to TRBJ2-1; 10 nucleotides line up with TRBD2. The CDR3 runs 15 residues. Germline loops: CDR1 MNHEY, CDR2 SVGAGI. Losses at the gene ends were 7 bases for V and 4 bases for J; bases not matched to a gene: 7. The CDR3 reads CASKKAGGVYNEQFF. CDR3 nucleotides: TGTGCCAGCAAAAAAGCGGGAGGGGTATACAATGAGCAGTTCTTC.

The chain couples TRBV5-6 to TRBJ1-5; D may be TRBD1 (6 bases). Germline V lookup: CDR1 SGHDT, CDR2 YYEEEE. The V end was cut by 0 bases, the J end by 0 bases, with 13 bases between. CDR3 length: 17 amino acids. This CDR3 is CASSLGQVRLSNQPQHF. CDR3 coding DNA: TGTGCCAGCAGCTTGGGACAGGTTCGACTTAGCAATCAGCCCCAGCATTTT. The full variable domain, its missing parts supplied by reference TRBV5-6 and TRBJ1-5, is DAGVTQSPTHLIKTRGQQVTLRCSPKSGHDTVSWYQQALGQGPQFIFQYYEEEERQRGNFPDRFSGHQFPNYSSELNVNALLLGDSALYLCASSLGQVRLSNQPQHFGDGTRLSIL.

In this sample, this clonotype turned up many times. V is TRBV28 and J is TRBJ1-4; D remains ambiguous. Per germline, CDR1 MDHEN and CDR2 SYDVKM. The V end lost 5 bases, the J end lost 1 base, and 11 bases lay between the germline ends. There are 15 residues in the CDR3. The CDR3 protein is CASSLLGGTNEKLFF. The CDR3 DNA follows: TGTGCCAGCAGTCTACTGGGAGGAACTAATGAAAAACTGTTTTTT.

This clonotype was counted a few times. J is TRBJ2-3 and V is TRBV4-2; a possible D gene is TRBD2 (6 bases). Germline assignment: CDR1 LGHNA and CDR2 YNFKEQ. Trimming removed 0 bases from V and 4 bases from J, with 11 bases in between. CDR3 length: 15 residues. The CDR3 here is CASSQEGGMADTQYF. DNA for the CDR3: TGTGCCAGCAGCCAAGAGGGGGGTATGGCAGATACGCAGTATTTT.

This clonotype has more than one count but fewer than ten. An end of the junction differs from the germline gene, which may be a read error. The rearrangement joins TRBV3-1 to TRBJ2-3, with a tentative D call TRBD2 (5 bases). The CDR3 runs 16 residues. Germline CDR1 is LGHDT and CDR2 is YNNKEL (reference sequence). CDR3: CASSQGNLASTDTRYF. The CDR3 DNA is TGTGCCAGCAGCCAAGGTAACCTTGCTAGCACAGATACGCGGTATTTT.

This clonotype was seen a few times. This chain links TRBV7-2 with TRBJ2-6; 9 positions match TRBD2. J gave up 2 bases and V 0 bases, and 2 bases lay outside the gene matches. The CDR3 extends over 17 amino acids. Germline CDR1 and CDR2: SGHTA and FQGNSA. This CDR3 reads CASSLASSGTGANVLTF. The CDR3 DNA reads TGTGCCAGCAGCTTAGCTTCTAGCGGGACTGGGGCCAACGTCCTGACTTTC.

The sample holds many counts of this clonotype. This sequence joins TRBV27 and TRBJ2-1, with a tentative D call TRBD1 (6 bases). The V gene lost 4 bases and the J gene lost 12 bases, with 10 bases spanning the gap. CDR1 and CDR2 from the germline V gene are MNHEY and SMNVEV (reference sequence). The CDR3 has 11 amino acids. The CDR3 region has the DNA TGTGCCAGCAGTTGGCAGGGGAGGCAGTTCTTC. It translates to CASSWQGRQFF.